A single sample gave rise to the 31 T cell receptor beta chains below, sequenced in a study of beta chain features in type 1 diabetes. Sequencing targeted expressed TCRB transcripts, as all isolated RNA had been reverse transcribed. Clones were read by immunoSEQ multiplex PCR, and TCRdb kept only the in-frame ones, dropping some. The sample gives a few hundred thousand clones, about 29% of which show up once; 0.05% to 0.07% is in the top ten. Sample: naive CD4+ T cells from blood. All receptors come from a man between 18 and 29 years old in good health.

The chain has TRBV5-1 and TRBJ2-7; D may be TRBD2 (5 bases). Between the trimmed V and J ends, which lost 2 bases and 6 bases, there was a span of 18 bases. Looked up from germline, CDR1 is SGHRS and CDR2 is YFSETQ. The CDR3 is 15 residues long. Written as DNA, the CDR3 is TGCGCCAGCAGCTTATCCGGGATGAATTCCGCCGAGCAGTACTTC. Translating gives CASSLSGMNSAEQYF.

The CDR3 DNA follows: TGTGCCAGCAGTGAATTGTCAGGACAGGGCGATGAAAAACTGTTTTTT. Residues: CASSELSGQGDEKLFF. This chain connects TRBV25-1 to TRBJ1-4; 8 nucleotides line up with TRBD1. From germline, CDR1 is MGHDK and CDR2 SYGVNS. With 1 base clipped from V and 6 bases from J, the junction kept 7 bases outside the gene matches. The CDR3 covers 16 residues.

The table lists this clone with a few counts. The CDR3 protein is CASSLAGRRETQYF. The CDR3 region has the DNA TGTGCCAGCAGCTTAGCGGGCCGTAGGGAGACCCAGTACTTC. The J gene is TRBJ2-5, the V gene TRBV7-9; D remains unclear. There are 14 residues in the CDR3. The germline gives CDR1 SEHNR, CDR2 FQNEAQ (reference sequence). Trimming took off 0 bases at V and 5 bases at J, with 10 bases between the two ends.

The V call is TRBV7-9, the J call TRBJ1-4, with 9 bases that match TRBD1. CDR3 length: 16 residues. The germline gives CDR1 SEHNR, CDR2 FQNEAQ (reference sequence). Losses at the gene ends were 3 bases for V and 8 bases for J; bases not matched to a gene: 10. The CDR3 nucleotides are TGTGCCAGCAGCTTGGGGACAGGGTCTTTCGGGGAAAAACTGTTTTTT. This translates into CASSLGTGSFGEKLFF.

This rearrangement joins TRBV25-1 to TRBJ2-1; 14 bases align to TRBD2. The germline CDR1 and CDR2 sequences are MGHDK and SYGVNS. CDR3 length equals 18 residues. The ends lost 5 bases at V and 1 base at J; junction bases unmatched: 7. The CDR3 region has the DNA TGTGCCAGCAGTCCGGGACTAGCGGGAGATTGGTCCTACAATGAGCAGTTCTTC. The encoded protein is CASSPGLAGDWSYNEQFF.

This clone is a singleton in its sample. The J gene is TRBJ2-2, the V gene TRBV30, with D perhaps TRBD1 (5 bases). CDR3 size: 15 residues. V lost 3 bases, J lost 2 bases, and 13 bases lay in between. Germline V gives CDR1 GTSNPN, CDR2 SVGIG (reference sequence). The chain's CDR3 is CAWSQDSINTGELFF. CDR3 nucleotide sequence: TGTGCCTGGAGCCAAGACAGCATCAACACCGGGGAGCTGTTTTTT.

V usage is TRBV7-9 and J usage is TRBJ2-6; unclear D gene. Trimming took off 5 bases at V and 0 bases at J, with 17 bases between the two ends. This CDR3 has 18 residues. Per the germline V gene, CDR1 is SEHNR and CDR2 is FQNEAQ (reference sequence). CDR3: CASSPLTWRSSGANVLTF. CDR3 nucleotide sequence: TGTGCCAGCAGCCCACTCACTTGGCGTAGCTCTGGGGCCAACGTCCTGACTTTC.

A few counts support this clone. The chain recombines TRBV12-5 with TRBJ2-2, with D possibly TRBD2 on 6 matching bases. With 6 bases removed from V and 1 base from J, the gap between germline ends came to 15 bases. Germline-derived CDR1 and CDR2 are LGHNT and FRNRAP. The length of the CDR3 is 16 residues. The chain's CDR3 is CASGPGGTRNTGELFF. Here the CDR3 DNA reads TGTGCTAGTGGCCCCGGAGGGACCCGGAACACCGGGGAGCTGTTTTTT. Drawing the rest from reference TRBV12-5 and TRBJ2-2, the complete variable domain is DARVTQTPRHKVTEMGQEVTMRCQPILGHNTVFWYRQTMMQGLELLAYFRNRAPLDDSGMPKDRFSAEMPDATLATLKIQPSEPRDSAVYFCASGPGGTRNTGELFFGEGSRLTVL.

This clone was detected a few times. V usage is TRBV9 and J usage is TRBJ1-5; 7 bases are a match to TRBD1. The junction had 11 bases not matched to a gene; V was cut back by 5 bases and J by 0 bases. The CDR3 has 17 residues. Germline assignment: CDR1 SGDLS and CDR2 YYNGEE. CDR3 coding DNA: TGTGCCAGCAGACATCACAGGGGCCATCGTAGCAATCAGCCCCAGCATTTT. This encodes CASRHHRGHRSNQPQHF.

A few counts support this clone. This chain links TRBV5-4 with TRBJ2-7, with D perhaps being TRBD1 or TRBD2 (5 bases each). Trimming took 7 bases from V and 5 from J, leaving 16 bases between them. Germline lookup yields CDR1 SGHNT and CDR2 YYREEE (reference sequence). There are 13 residues in the CDR3. The CDR3 loop reads CASLLWGGHEQYF. The DNA of the CDR3 is TGTGCCAGCCTTTTGTGGGGCGGGCACGAGCAGTACTTC.

A few counts support this clone. The chain uses TRBV29-1 and TRBJ2-1; the match to TRBD1 covers 7 bases. V trimming: 7 bases; J trimming: 0 bases; junction bases outside the gene matches: 9. CDR1 and CDR2 from the germline V gene are SQVTM and ANQGSEA. This CDR3 comprises 15 residues. CDR3 in amino acids: CSAQGGSSSYNEQFF. Here the CDR3 DNA reads TGCAGCGCCCAAGGGGGCTCCAGCTCCTACAATGAGCAGTTCTTC.

The DNA of the CDR3 is TGTGCCAGCACGGACCCAACCTACGAGCAGTACTTC. Amino acid sequence: CASTDPTYEQYF. The chain uses TRBV28 and TRBJ2-7; D call uncertain. This CDR3 is 12 amino acids long. Germline CDR1 reads MDHEN; CDR2 reads SYDVKM. Trimming removed 7 bases from V and 2 bases from J, with 9 bases in between.

V and J are TRBV6-1 and TRBJ2-1, with 9 bases identical to TRBD2. The germline V gene encodes CDR1 MNHNS and CDR2 SASEGT. There are 14 residues in the CDR3. J lost 5 bases, V lost 7 bases, and 6 bases had no gene match. The CDR3 sequence is CASILTSGNNEQFF. Written as DNA, the CDR3 is TGTGCCAGCATTTTGACTAGCGGAAACAATGAGCAGTTCTTC.

This clone showed up just a few times. V is TRBV5-1 and J is TRBJ2-5; D not resolved. The CDR3 has 13 amino acids. V lost 1 base and J 1 base, leaving 5 bases between the germline ends. Germline V gene lookup returns CDR1 SGHRS and CDR2 YFSETQ. DNA for the CDR3: TGCGCCAGCAGCTTGATGGCCCAAGAGACCCAGTACTTC. This translates into CASSLMAQETQYF.

The chain employs TRBV30 and TRBJ1-5; TRBD1 is a possible D gene (5 bases). The CDR3 is 14 amino acids. Between the trimmed V and J ends, which lost 3 bases and 5 bases, there was a span of 14 bases. The V gene's germline CDR1 is GTSNPN and CDR2 SVGIG (reference sequence). In nucleotides, the CDR3 is TGTGCCTGGAGCGGGGACGGAACTTATCAGCCCCAGCATTTT. Protein product: CAWSGDGTYQPQHF. The full variable domain, with the rest looked up from reference TRBV30 and TRBJ1-5, is SQTIHQWPATLVQPVGSPLSLECTVEGTSNPNLYWYRQAAGRGLQLLFYSVGIGQISSEVPQNLSASRPQDRQFILSSKKLLLSDSGFYLCAWSGDGTYQPQHFGDGTRLSIL.

This clone has a handful of counts. This sequence joins TRBV11-2 and TRBJ2-3, with D perhaps assigned TRBD1 or TRBD2 (5 bases each). The CDR3 runs to 17 residues. The V end was cut by 1 base, the J end by 3 bases, with 17 bases between. Germline values: CDR1 SGHAT, CDR2 FQNNGV. Here the CDR3 DNA reads TGTGCCAGCAGCTTAGGGTATCATGGGGGTGCAACAGATACGCAGTATTTT. As protein: CASSLGYHGGATDTQYF.

The V gene is TRBV5-1, the J gene TRBJ2-1; 8 bases map to TRBD1. CDR3 length: 15 amino acids. V was pared by 2 bases and J by 5 bases, with 6 bases of the junction left unmatched. Germline-derived CDR1 and CDR2 are SGHRS and YFSETQ. As DNA, the CDR3 is TGCGCCAGCAGCTTCCAGGGACAGGAAAACAATGAGCAGTTCTTC. Its protein is CASSFQGQENNEQFF.

The rearrangement links TRBV29-1 to TRBJ2-1; D possibly corresponds to TRBD2 (6 bases). The ends were cut back, 4 bases at V and 3 bases at J, with 13 bases in the middle. This CDR3 is built from 14 residues. Looked up from germline, CDR1 is SQVTM and CDR2 is ANQGSEA. The chain's CDR3 is CSVVGSPIYNEQFF. The CDR3 nucleotides are TGCAGCGTTGTCGGGAGTCCCATCTACAATGAGCAGTTCTTC.

This clone has more than one count but fewer than ten. V gene TRBV30 combines with J gene TRBJ2-7; the D is unclear. The germline gives CDR1 GTSNPN, CDR2 SVGIG (reference sequence). There are 14 residues in the CDR3. The ends were cut back, 0 bases at V and 5 bases at J, with 14 bases in the middle. CDR3 DNA: TGTGCCTGGAGTGTACGGCTAGTAAGTAACGAGCAGTACTTC. Its protein product is CAWSVRLVSNEQYF.

A word on this clone: This CDR3 is also generated by other DNA sequences in the sample. CDR3 amino acids: CAWSVGRSYEQYF. The CDR3 DNA reads TGTGCCTGGAGTGTAGGACGCTCCTACGAGCAGTACTTC. The gene calls are TRBV30 and TRBJ2-7; no clear D gene. V lost 0 bases and J 0 bases, leaving 6 bases between the germline ends. CDR1 is GTSNPN and CDR2 is SVGIG in the germline V gene (reference sequence). The CDR3 has 13 amino acids.

This clone was recorded a few times. The chain recombines TRBV10-3 with TRBJ2-5; possible D gene TRBD1, 6 bases. The CDR3 is 12 residues long. Germline V CDR1 and CDR2: ENHRY, SYGVKD. Trimming left V 6 bases short and J 4 bases short, with 9 bases between. The CDR3 region has the DNA TGTGCCATCAGCAGGGGTGGAGAGACCCAGTACTTC. Residues: CAISRGGETQYF.

This clone showed up just a few times. The V call is TRBV27, the J call TRBJ2-7; TRBD1 matches at 9 bases. The V segment lost 5 bases and the J segment 7 bases; nucleotides outside the gene matches: 9. The CDR3 totals 14 residues. Germline V gene lookup returns CDR1 MNHEY and CDR2 SMNVEV (reference sequence). CDR3 sequence: CASSPWDRAGEQYF. The CDR3 nucleotides read TGTGCCAGCAGTCCATGGGACAGGGCCGGAGAGCAGTACTTC.

For this clone: Distinct nucleotide sequences in the sample also encode this CDR3. The V gene is TRBV29-1, the J gene TRBJ2-7; 8 nucleotides match TRBD1. The germline gives CDR1 SQVTM, CDR2 ANQGSEA. V lost 5 bases, J lost 3 bases, and 3 bases stayed unmatched. This CDR3 region has 12 residues. The CDR3, as DNA: TGCAGCGTTCGACAGGGGATCTACGAGCAGTACTTC. This gives the protein CSVRQGIYEQYF.

The sample holds a few counts of this clone. The chain recombines TRBV30 with TRBJ2-1, with D unresolved. V lost 1 base, J lost 8 bases, and 21 bases lay in between. Germline CDR1 and CDR2: GTSNPN and SVGIG (reference sequence). The CDR3 extends over 16 amino acids. The CDR3 nucleotides are TGTGCCTGGAGTGCCCTGAGAACGACTTCCTCCTATGAGCAGTTCTTC. This gives the protein CAWSALRTTSSYEQFF.

This clone was counted only a few times. The V and J genes are TRBV5-1 and TRBJ2-5; D not certain. The V end was cut by 1 base, the J end by 5 bases, with 9 bases between. Per the germline V gene, CDR1 is SGHRS and CDR2 is YFSETQ. This CDR3 comprises 13 residues. CDR3 coding DNA: TGCGCCAGCAGCTTGTCGGGCTTTGAGACCCAGTACTTC. This gives the protein CASSLSGFETQYF.

The rearrangement links TRBV4-1 to TRBJ1-1, with 7 bases lining up with TRBD1. The CDR3 length is 14 residues. CDR1 MGHRA and CDR2 YSYEKL come from the germline V gene. The trim removed 4 bases at V and 3 bases at J, leaving 5 bases unmatched. For the CDR3, the DNA is TGCGCCAGCAGCCTCGACAGGGTAGACACTGAAGCTTTCTTT. This translates into CASSLDRVDTEAFF.

This clone was found a few times. The chain employs TRBV7-9 and TRBJ2-5; 8 bases line up with TRBD1. This CDR3 region has 14 residues. V was pared by 5 bases and J by 2 bases, with 4 bases of the junction left unmatched. Looked up from germline, CDR1 is SEHNR and CDR2 is FQNEAQ (reference sequence). CDR3 coding DNA: TGTGCCAGCAGCCGCTGGACAGGGCAAGAGACCCAGTACTTC. It codes for CASSRWTGQETQYF.

This clone has only a few counts. This sequence joins TRBV30 and TRBJ2-3; TRBD2 might be the D (7 bases). The V gene lost 0 bases and the J gene lost 9 bases, with 13 bases spanning the gap. The CDR3 is 13 residues long. Germline V gives CDR1 GTSNPN, CDR2 SVGIG (reference sequence). CDR3 sequence (DNA): TGTGCCTGGAGTGTAGGGGGGGCCGGGACGCAGTATTTT. Translated, it gives CAWSVGGAGTQYF. Looking up the rest from reference TRBV30 and TRBJ2-3 gives the full variable domain: SQTIHQWPATLVQPVGSPLSLECTVEGTSNPNLYWYRQAAGRGLQLLFYSVGIGQISSEVPQNLSASRPQDRQFILSSKKLLLSDSGFYLCAWSVGGAGTQYFGPGTRLTVL.

V gene TRBV6-1 combines with J gene TRBJ2-4; no reliable D call. This CDR3 has 19 residues. CDR1 is MNHNS, CDR2 SASEGT, per germline. V was pared by 2 bases and J by 0 bases, with 20 bases between. The CDR3 loop is CASSEFGEGGSRAKNIQYF. CDR3 bases: TGTGCCAGCAGTGAATTTGGAGAAGGTGGAAGTAGAGCCAAAAACATTCAGTACTTC.

Worth noting for this clone: One junction end does not reproduce the germline sequence, and a read error may be involved. The chain couples TRBV7-9 to TRBJ2-7; 8 nucleotides line up with TRBD1. Per germline, CDR1 SEHNR and CDR2 FQNEAQ (reference sequence). The CDR3 extends over 15 amino acids. CDR3 region: CASSLAPGTGDGVDF. CDR3 in DNA: TGTGCCAGCAGCTTAGCGCCCGGGACAGGAGATGGAGTCGACTTC. The full variable domain, its missing parts supplied by reference TRBV7-9 and TRBJ2-7, is DTGVSQNPRHKITKRGQNVTFRCDPISEHNRLYWYRQTLGQGPEFLTYFQNEAQLEKSRLLSDRFSAERPKGSFSTLEIQRTEQGDSAMYLCASSLAPGTGDGVDFGPGTRLTVT.

This sequence joins TRBV6-6 and TRBJ1-1, with TRBD1 matching 7 bases. The CDR3 is made up of 14 amino acids. V shed 1 base, J shed 8 bases, and the junction held 7 bases outside the gene matches. Germline assignment: CDR1 MNHNY and CDR2 SVGAGI (reference sequence). The DNA for the CDR3 is TGTGCCAGCAGTTACTTCAGGGGGGAAACCGAAGCTTTCTTT. Its translation is CASSYFRGETEAFF.